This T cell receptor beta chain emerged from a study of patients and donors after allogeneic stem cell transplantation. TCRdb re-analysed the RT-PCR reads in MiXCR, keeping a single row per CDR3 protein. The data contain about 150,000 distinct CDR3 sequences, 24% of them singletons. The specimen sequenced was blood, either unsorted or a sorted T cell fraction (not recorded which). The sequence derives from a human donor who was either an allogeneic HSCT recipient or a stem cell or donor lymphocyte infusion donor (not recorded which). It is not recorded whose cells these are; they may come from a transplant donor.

CDR3 coding DNA: TGTGCCAGCAATAGACAGACAGATACGCAGTATTTT. Its protein is CASNRQTDTQYF. The rearrangement links TRBV25-1 to TRBJ2-3, with D perhaps matching TRBD1 (5 bases). Per germline, CDR1 MGHDK and CDR2 SYGVNS. CDR3 length equals 12 residues. Deletions cut 7 bases from V and 3 bases from J, with 8 bases between.